The 24 T cell receptor beta chains presented below share a single source sample, sequenced in a study of T cells in women clearing cervical HPV infection. Some clones are missing from TCRdb's copy, which holds only in-frame ones; the method was immunoSEQ multiplex PCR. The specimen's table records roughly 48,000 clones. Sample: blood buffy coat. These receptors all stem from a woman aged 18 to 75 with a cervical HPV16 infection that either progressed to CIN3+ or cleared (not recorded which).

The sequenced part of the CDR3 DNA is TGCGCCAGCAGTGTGTCCAGGCGAACTAATGAAAAA. It encodes CASSVSRRTNEK. The CDR3 in full is CASSVSRRTNEKLFF. The gene calls are TRBV5-1 and TRBJ1-4; no reliable D call. The CDR3 end lies 3 residues beyond the end of the read and is filled in from the germline J gene. The germline V gene has CDR1 SGHRS and CDR2 YFSETQ. This CDR3 comprises 15 residues. Trimming left V 5 bases short and J 1 base short, with 12 bases between.

Concerning this clone itself: The DNA ends 3 residues before the CDR3 does, and the rest of the CDR3 is filled in from the germline J gene. The chain links TRBV11-2 to TRBJ2-4; D ambiguous. The germline gives CDR1 SGHAT, CDR2 FQNNGV. The V and J ends lost 3 bases and 9 bases respectively, with 12 bases between them. CDR3 length: 13 amino acids. Here the CDR3 reads CASSLGRQSIQYF. The part of the CDR3 DNA that was read is TGTGCCAGCAGCTTGGGCCGGCAAAGCATT. Complete variable domain (other parts from reference TRBV11-2 and TRBJ2-4): EAGVAQSPRYKIIEKRQSVAFWCNPISGHATLYWYQQILGQGPKLLIQFQNNGVVDDSQLPKDRFSAERLKGVDSTLKIQPAKLEDSAVYLCASSLGRQSIQYFGAGTRLSVL.

On this clone itself: The sequence runs out 3 residues before the end of the CDR3; the remainder is reconstructed from the germline J gene. This chain uses TRBV6-1 with TRBJ2-2; possibly TRBD1 for D (6 bases). Trimming cost V 3 bases and J 8 bases, with 13 bases left between them. The CDR3 has 14 amino acids. Germline lookup yields CDR1 MNHNS and CDR2 SASEGT. CDR3 residues: CASSDIFQGGELFF. The sequenced CDR3 bases are TGTGCCAGCAGTGACATCTTCCAGGGGGGGGAG.

Remarks on this clone: Read coverage stops 3 residues before the CDR3 terminus; the germline J gene supplies the remainder. The rearrangement links TRBV10-3 to TRBJ2-5; TRBD2 is a possible D gene (6 bases). Germline lookup yields CDR1 ENHRY and CDR2 SYGVKD. The CDR3 has 13 amino acids. Trimming took off 10 bases at V and 2 bases at J, with 14 bases between the two ends. CDR3 in amino acids: CATETAGQETQYF. CDR3 DNA (partial): TGTGCCACTGAAACGGCGGGACAAGAGACC.

Turning to this clone: Coverage ceases 3 residues before the CDR3 finishes, and the germline J gene fills in the end. The chain is built from TRBV7-6 and TRBJ2-7, with 11 nucleotides matching TRBD2. The CDR3 covers 17 residues. V lost 0 bases and J lost 2; bases outside the gene matches: 6. In germline, CDR1 is SGHVS, CDR2 FNYEAQ. The sequenced part of the CDR3 DNA is TGTGCCAGCAGCTTAGCTAGCGGGAGGGCCAACGCCTACGAG. It is translated as CASSLASGRANAYE. Given in full, the CDR3 is CASSLASGRANAYEQYF.

Incomplete CDR3 DNA: TGTGCCAGCAGCCGAGGACTAGCGGGGGGGAGTGAG. It translates to CASSRGLAGGSE. The complete CDR3 reads CASSRGLAGGSEQFF. The V call is TRBV7-2, the J call TRBJ2-1; 15 bases line up with TRBD2. With the read ending 3 residues before the CDR3 end, the germline J gene is used to fill in that end. Germline loops: CDR1 SGHTA, CDR2 FQGNSA. J lost 9 bases, V lost 5 bases, and 5 bases had no gene match. The CDR3 loop spans 15 amino acids.

With respect to this clone: The CDR3 extends 3 residues past the end of the read, so its final part is completed from the germline J gene. The chain is built from TRBV29-1 and TRBJ1-1; TRBD1 might be the D (6 bases). V gave up 5 bases and J gave up 1 base, with 14 bases separating them. Germline lookup yields CDR1 SQVTM and CDR2 ANQGSEA. The CDR3 runs to 14 residues. The CDR3 sequence: CSVSLGARNTEAFF. CDR3 DNA, as far as it was read: TGCAGCGTTAGCCTGGGGGCAAGGAACACTGAA.

Turning to this clone: Read sequence stops 3 residues before the CDR3 end, and the germline J gene provides the missing end. The rearrangement links TRBV18 to TRBJ2-2; 10 bases match TRBD2. CDR3 length: 16 residues. The germline CDR1 and CDR2 sequences are KGHSH and LQKENI. V gave up 3 bases and J gave up 2 bases; unmatched junction bases: 3. The CDR3 loop is CASSPTSGFNTGELFF. CDR3 DNA (partial): TGTGCCAGCTCACCGACTAGCGGGTTCAACACCGGGGAG.

Concerning this clone: The CDR3 end is not reached by the read, which stops 3 residues before it; the germline J gene fills it in. The chain uses TRBV20-1 and TRBJ2-7, with 10 bases matching TRBD1. The CDR3 runs to 14 residues. V shed 6 bases and J 6 bases; nucleotides not matched to a gene: 11. In germline, CDR1 is DFQATT, CDR2 SNEGSKA (reference sequence). The covered CDR3 bases are TGCAGTGCCCCTCCCGGGACAGGGGTTAGCGAG. Encoded protein: CSAPPGTGVSE. In full, the CDR3 reads CSAPPGTGVSEQYF.

A note on this clone: The CDR3 is cut off 3 residues early in the read; its end comes from the germline J gene. The chain has TRBV12-3 or TRBV12-4 and TRBJ2-7; 15 positions match TRBD2. Trimming took 6 bases from V and 1 from J; bases not matched to a gene: 10. The CDR3 extends over 18 amino acids. This CDR3 is CASRPGLAGGGFSYEQYF. CDR3 bases read: TGTGCCAGCAGACCGGGACTAGCGGGAGGAGGCTTTTCCTACGAG.

Remarks on this clone: The CDR3 end falls 3 residues outside the read, so it is completed with the germline J gene. The chain is built from TRBV30 and TRBJ1-4; D may be TRBD1 (6 bases). This CDR3 is 16 amino acids long. Per the germline V gene, CDR1 is GTSNPN and CDR2 is SVGIG (reference sequence). Trimming took off 4 bases at V and 8 bases at J, with 23 bases between the two ends. The CDR3 is CAWNRALGTTTEKLFF. CDR3 DNA, as far as it was read: TGTGCCTGGAACCGTGCCCTTGGGACAACAACGGAAAAA.

About this clone itself: Read sequence stops 3 residues before the CDR3 end, and the germline J gene provides the missing end. This chain uses TRBV5-1 with TRBJ2-1, with a weak D call TRBD1 (6 bases). CDR3 length: 13 residues. V was cut by 2 bases and J by 9 bases, with 12 bases left in between. From germline, CDR1 is SGHRS and CDR2 YFSETQ. The covered CDR3 bases are TGCGCCAGCAGCTTAAAGGGGGTGGGTGAG. It codes for CASSLKGVGE. Given in full, the CDR3 is CASSLKGVGEQFF.

The DNA read from the CDR3 is TGTGCCAGCAGCTTAGGGTATCAGGGCTCGAACACTGAA. Translated, it gives CASSLGYQGSNTE. The complete CDR3 sequence is CASSLGYQGSNTEAFF. V is TRBV7-8 and J is TRBJ1-1, with D possibly TRBD1 on 5 matching bases. The read falls 3 residues short of the CDR3 end, and the missing part is taken from the germline J gene. The CDR3 spans 16 residues. The V gene lost 1 base and the J gene lost 1 base, with 13 bases spanning the gap. Germline V gene lookup returns CDR1 SGHVS and CDR2 FQNEAQ.

With regard to this clone: Read coverage stops 3 residues before the CDR3 terminus; the germline J gene supplies the remainder. The V and J genes are TRBV24-1 and TRBJ2-3; 8 bases are a match to TRBD1. This CDR3 region has 17 residues. Germline V lookup: CDR1 KGHDR, CDR2 SFDVKD. V gave up 0 bases and J gave up 0 bases; unmatched junction bases: 4. Incomplete CDR3 DNA: TGTGCCACCAGTGATTTGAGCGGACAGGGAAGCACAGATACG. Translating it yields CATSDLSGQGSTDT. The CDR3 in its entirety is CATSDLSGQGSTDTQYF.

A word on this clone: The read is 3 residues too short to cover the CDR3 end, so that end is filled in from the germline J gene. The gene calls are TRBV5-1 and TRBJ2-3; 8 nucleotides align to TRBD2. V gave up 2 bases and J gave up 6 bases; unmatched junction bases: 8. The CDR3 totals 15 residues. Germline loops: CDR1 SGHRS, CDR2 YFSETQ. The CDR3 bases that were read are TGCGCCAGCAGCTTAGTGGCGGGGGGCGGGGATACG. It translates to CASSLVAGGGDT. The whole CDR3 protein reads CASSLVAGGGDTQYF.

Of note for this clone: The read ends 3 residues early relative to the CDR3; the germline J gene fills the gap. This sequence joins TRBV19 and TRBJ1-2; TRBD1 is a possible D gene (6 bases). CDR1 and CDR2 (germline): LNHDA, SQIVND (reference sequence). The CDR3 is made up of 17 amino acids. V was cut by 6 bases and J by 3 bases, with 23 bases left in between. The DNA read from the CDR3 is TGTGCCAGTAGCAATACGGTACTCAGGGGCCGGTACTATGGC. Encoded protein: CASSNTVLRGRYYG. The whole CDR3 region reads CASSNTVLRGRYYGYTF.

The CDR3 region is CASSMGQGTDTQYF. CDR3 DNA (partial): TGTGCCAGCAGCATGGGACAGGGTACAGATACG. The gene calls are TRBV7-9 and TRBJ2-3, with 9 nucleotides matching TRBD1. The CDR3 end falls 3 residues outside the read, so it is completed with the germline J gene. CDR3 length equals 14 residues. Unmatched junction bases numbered 3, after V lost 5 bases and J lost 3 bases. Germline assignment: CDR1 SEHNR and CDR2 FQNEAQ (reference sequence).

In the case of this clone: The DNA ends 3 residues before the CDR3 does, and the rest of the CDR3 is filled in from the germline J gene. V gene TRBV20-1 combines with J gene TRBJ2-7, with D possibly being TRBD1 (5 bases). Trimming removed 3 bases from V and 0 bases from J, with 15 bases in between. This CDR3 spans 15 amino acids. CDR1 is DFQATT, CDR2 SNEGSKA, per germline (reference sequence). Incomplete CDR3 DNA: TGCAGTGCTAGTAACCCAGGGAAAACCTCCTACGAG. Amino acids: CSASNPGKTSYE. The entire CDR3 protein is CSASNPGKTSYEQYF.

Turning to this clone: The read is 3 residues too short to cover the CDR3 end, so that end is filled in from the germline J gene. The V gene is TRBV10-3, the J gene TRBJ1-2; TRBD1 matches 7 bases. Germline CDR1 ENHRY, CDR2 SYGVKD. The CDR3 length is 13 residues. Trimming at V came to 5 bases and at J to 2 bases, leaving 2 bases not matched to a gene. The CDR3 bases that were read are TGTGCCATCAGTCAGGACAGGAACTATGGC. Amino acids: CAISQDRNYG. Given in full, the CDR3 is CAISQDRNYGYTF.

About this clone: The read gets to within 3 residues of the CDR3 end, and the germline J gene fills in the rest. The J gene is TRBJ1-5, the V gene TRBV20-1; 7 bases line up with TRBD1. From germline, CDR1 is DFQATT and CDR2 SNEGSKA (reference sequence). Trimming removed 2 bases from V and 5 bases from J; junction bases left unmatched: 9. The CDR3 has 15 amino acids. The CDR3 loop is CSARKGRGRDQPQHF. The CDR3 bases that were read are TGCAGTGCTAGAAAGGGGAGGGGGCGGGATCAGCCC.

Worth noting for this clone: The read halts 3 residues ahead of the CDR3 end, with the missing end drawn from the germline J gene. J is TRBJ1-5 and V is TRBV6-1; D possibly corresponds to TRBD1 (6 bases). The CDR3 sequence is 15 residues long. CDR1 and CDR2 (germline): MNHNS, SASEGT. V was trimmed by 4 bases and J by 4 bases, leaving 14 bases between them. The CDR3 DNA, read in part, is TGTGCCAGCAGTGCGGGACAAAGGGCAAATCAGCCC. It codes for CASSAGQRANQP. The full CDR3 reads CASSAGQRANQPQHF.

As concerns this clone: The CDR3 end is not reached by the read, which stops 3 residues before it; the germline J gene fills it in. The chain uses TRBV18 and TRBJ2-1, with 9 bases that match TRBD1. This CDR3 contains 19 residues. Germline values: CDR1 KGHSH, CDR2 LQKENI. With 0 bases clipped from V and 2 bases from J, the junction kept 11 bases outside the gene matches. The CDR3 spells CASSPPKRTGQGTYNEQFF. The part of the CDR3 DNA that was read is TGTGCCAGCTCACCACCAAAGCGGACCGGACAGGGGACCTACAATGAG.

Comment on this clone: The read terminates 3 residues ahead of where the CDR3 ends, so the germline J gene completes it. This rearrangement joins TRBV5-4 to TRBJ2-1; the D gene is possibly TRBD2 (6 bases). The germline V gene encodes CDR1 SGHNT and CDR2 YYREEE (reference sequence). Trimming removed 5 bases at V and 8 bases at J, with 14 bases between. The CDR3 is 13 amino acids. This chain's CDR3 is CASRRLGLDEQFF. The sequenced CDR3 bases are TGTGCCAGCAGAAGACTGGGACTCGATGAG.

Of note for this clone: The CDR3 end falls 3 residues outside the read, so it is completed with the germline J gene. This chain joins TRBV23-1 and TRBJ1-2, with D perhaps TRBD1 (5 bases). TRBV23-1 is placed among ORFs of uncertain function. This CDR3 has 13 residues. The V gene lost 9 bases and the J gene lost 3 bases, with 14 bases spanning the gap. CDR3 region: CARTGDSDYGYTF. The DNA read from the CDR3 is TGCGCCAGGACGGGGGACTCTGACTATGGC.